These 26 T cell receptor beta chains came from one sample sequenced in a study of T cell clones after liver transplantation. The data were produced by immunoSEQ multiplex PCR, yet TCRdb's version contains in-frame clones alone and is incomplete. Of around 71,000 clones detected, about 80% appear once; the ten largest clones hold about 0.79%. Sequenced here: CD4+ T cells from blood, sampled 12 months after liver transplant. The source of these receptors is a human patient who received a liver transplant. Some T cells may have come from the graft donor.

The chain combines TRBV15 with TRBJ2-3; TRBD2 agrees at 7 bases. The CDR3 sequence is 13 residues long. Germline V CDR1 and CDR2: LNHNV, YYDKDF (reference sequence). The ends lost 6 bases at V and 2 bases at J; junction bases unmatched: 2. DNA for the CDR3: TGTGCCACCAGGAGGGACTACACAGATACGCAGTATTTT. As protein: CATRRDYTDTQYF.

V is TRBV6-5 and J is TRBJ1-1; the D is unclear. Germline values: CDR1 MNHEY, CDR2 SVGAGI. This CDR3 is built from 14 residues. V was shortened by 2 bases and J by 6 bases, with 13 bases between the two germline ends. CDR3 nucleotide sequence: TGTGCCAGCAGTTACACCCCCGAGGGCCCTGAAGCTTTCTTT. Amino acid sequence: CASSYTPEGPEAFF.

J is TRBJ2-6 and V is TRBV7-9; D possibly corresponds to TRBD2 (6 bases). Trimming took 8 bases from V and 2 from J, leaving 13 bases between them. CDR1 and CDR2 (germline): SEHNR, FQNEAQ (reference sequence). This CDR3 is built from 15 residues. The CDR3 DNA sequence: TGTGCCAGCGGAGCCCGGAGGGCTGGGGCCAACGTCCTGACTTTC. Translated, it gives CASGARRAGANVLTF.

This clone has a handful of counts. This chain joins TRBV4-1 and TRBJ1-5; no clear D. The germline V and J ends were trimmed by 3 bases and 5 bases, with 17 bases remaining between them. Germline V gene lookup returns CDR1 MGHRA and CDR2 YSYEKL. This CDR3 has 16 residues. CDR3 sequence: CASSQTSLRGYQPQHF. The CDR3 bases are TGCGCCAGCAGCCAGACATCACTACGAGGGTATCAGCCCCAGCATTTT.

This chain connects TRBV7-2 to TRBJ2-1; 7 bases align to TRBD1. Trimming cost V 5 bases and J 2 bases; bases outside gene matches: 6. The CDR3 extends over 15 amino acids. Germline CDR1 and CDR2: SGHTA and FQGNSA. Here the CDR3 DNA reads TGTGCCAGCAGCCCGTTGACAGGGACCTACAATGAGCAGTTCTTC. Amino acids: CASSPLTGTYNEQFF.

The genes are TRBV6-1 and TRBJ2-7; no firm D call. The CDR3 sequence is 14 residues long. Trimming took 0 bases from V and 4 from J, leaving 10 bases between them. Germline-derived CDR1 and CDR2 are MNHNS and SASEGT. CDR3 bases: TGTGCCAGCAGTGAAGCGCTTCCTGGGTACGAGCAGTACTTC. Translating it yields CASSEALPGYEQYF.

CDR3 protein: CASSPRPSGANVLTF. Here the CDR3 DNA reads TGCGCCAGCAGCCCCCGCCCCTCTGGGGCCAACGTCCTGACTTTC. The chain joins TRBV5-1 to TRBJ2-6, with D uncertain. This CDR3 has 15 residues. The germline V gene encodes CDR1 SGHRS and CDR2 YFSETQ. V lost 4 bases and J 0 bases, leaving 8 bases between the germline ends.

J is TRBJ2-5 and V is TRBV7-2; D remains unclear. The germline V gene encodes CDR1 SGHTA and CDR2 FQGNSA. V lost 5 bases, J lost 1 base, and 14 bases lay in between. This CDR3 has 15 residues. Here the CDR3 reads CASSGNPYRQETQYF. The CDR3 nucleotides read TGTGCCAGCAGCGGCAATCCTTACCGCCAAGAGACCCAGTACTTC.

The rearrangement joins TRBV6-4 to TRBJ2-2; D unresolved. CDR1 MRHNA and CDR2 SNTAGT come from the germline V gene. V lost 3 bases, J lost 0 bases, and 5 bases lay in between. The CDR3 has 14 residues. Here the CDR3 reads CASSERTNTGELFF. The CDR3 region has the DNA TGTGCCAGCAGTGAGAGGACGAACACCGGGGAGCTGTTTTTT.

The gene calls are TRBV19 and TRBJ2-7; perhaps TRBD1 as D (6 bases). The CDR3 runs 17 residues. Germline CDR1 and CDR2: LNHDA and SQIVND (reference sequence). With 4 bases removed from V and 5 bases from J, the gap between germline ends came to 24 bases. The CDR3 DNA follows: TGTGCCAGTAGTACCTTGAAGGACAGTCCACCTCCCCACGAGCAGTACTTC. As protein: CASSTLKDSPPPHEQYF.

This chain joins TRBV7-2 and TRBJ1-3; no clear D. V lost 6 bases to trimming and J lost 4 bases, with 16 bases between them. The germline V gene encodes CDR1 SGHTA and CDR2 FQGNSA. The CDR3 has 15 amino acids. The CDR3, as DNA: TGTGCCAGCAGGGCCACAGCTAGAGTGGGAAACACCATATATTTT. Its protein is CASRATARVGNTIYF.

This chain uses TRBV19 with TRBJ1-5, with D uncertain. Trimming pared 4 bases from V and 6 bases from J, leaving 16 bases between. The germline gives CDR1 LNHDA, CDR2 SQIVND (reference sequence). CDR3 length equals 15 residues. This CDR3 is CASSRAQREGQPQHF. The CDR3 DNA sequence: TGTGCCAGTAGTAGGGCACAGCGAGAGGGTCAGCCCCAGCATTTT.

The V call is TRBV7-2, the J call TRBJ2-1; a weak D match, TRBD1 (6 bases). CDR1 is SGHTA, CDR2 FQGNSA, per germline. V gave up 1 base and J gave up 0 bases, with 13 bases separating them. The CDR3 is 17 amino acids. The CDR3 DNA sequence: TGTGCCAGCAGCTTAGGCTATACAGGGAACTCCTACAATGAGCAGTTCTTC. Its protein is CASSLGYTGNSYNEQFF.

This chain links TRBV6-5 with TRBJ1-2; 7 bases agree with TRBD1. V was clipped by 5 bases and J by 1 base; unmatched bases: 1. The CDR3 has 13 residues. Germline V gives CDR1 MNHEY, CDR2 SVGAGI. CDR3 DNA: TGTGCCAGCAGTGGGACAGTTAACTATGGCTACACCTTC. It translates to CASSGTVNYGYTF.

The CDR3 DNA reads as TGTGCCAGCAGCTTCACAGGGGGCCCCTACAATGAGCAGTTCTTC. Translated: CASSFTGGPYNEQFF. The chain carries TRBV11-2 and TRBJ2-1; 9 positions agree with TRBD1. Germline V gives CDR1 SGHAT, CDR2 FQNNGV. The ends lost 3 bases at V and 2 bases at J; junction bases unmatched: 2. The CDR3 covers 15 residues.

The gene calls are TRBV5-1 and TRBJ2-7; D is possibly TRBD1 (6 bases). With 1 base removed from V and 4 bases from J, the gap between germline ends came to 12 bases. Germline V gene lookup returns CDR1 SGHRS and CDR2 YFSETQ. There are 14 residues in the CDR3. The CDR3 region is CASSLRTAFYEQYF. CDR3 DNA: TGCGCCAGCAGCTTGCGGACAGCGTTTTACGAGCAGTACTTC.

The genes are TRBV7-9 and TRBJ2-2; TRBD2 might be the D (6 bases). Per germline, CDR1 SEHNR and CDR2 FQNEAQ (reference sequence). V lost 1 base and J 5 bases, leaving 8 bases between the germline ends. The CDR3 runs to 14 residues. The CDR3 loop is CASSLVGGTGELFF. DNA for the CDR3: TGTGCCAGCAGCTTAGTGGGGGGAACCGGGGAGCTGTTTTTT. The whole variable domain, remainder taken from reference TRBV7-9 and TRBJ2-2, is DTGVSQNPRHKITKRGQNVTFRCDPISEHNRLYWYRQTLGQGPEFLTYFQNEAQLEKSRLLSDRFSAERPKGSFSTLEIQRTEQGDSAMYLCASSLVGGTGELFFGEGSRLTVL.

This chain links TRBV9 with TRBJ2-3; 12 bases agree with TRBD2. With 2 bases clipped from V and 1 base from J, the junction kept 2 bases outside the gene matches. Germline V gene lookup returns CDR1 SGDLS and CDR2 YYNGEE. The CDR3 totals 16 residues. The CDR3 is CASSVGTSGRTDTQYF. In DNA, the CDR3 is TGTGCCAGCAGCGTCGGGACTAGCGGGCGCACAGATACGCAGTATTTT.

The chain uses TRBV2 and TRBJ2-2, with 8 bases fitting TRBD1. The CDR3 is 15 residues long. Germline trimming cut 6 bases from V and 7 bases from J; bases unmatched to any gene: 10. Germline V CDR1 and CDR2: SNHLY, FYNNEI. CDR3 protein: CASSPDRARGGELFF. The CDR3 DNA reads as TGTGCCAGCAGCCCGGACAGGGCAAGAGGCGGGGAGCTGTTTTTT.

The chain recombines TRBV13 with TRBJ2-2, with 10 bases fitting TRBD2. V was pared by 0 bases and J by 4 bases, with 2 bases of the junction left unmatched. CDR1 and CDR2 from the germline V gene are PRHDT and FYEKMQ (reference sequence). This CDR3 region has 16 residues. The CDR3 DNA reads TGTGCCAGCAGCTTAGGACTAGCGGGGTTCACCGGGGAGCTGTTTTTT. Translation gives CASSLGLAGFTGELFF. Drawing the rest from reference TRBV13 and TRBJ2-2, the complete variable domain is AAGVIQSPRHLIKEKRETATLKCYPIPRHDTVYWYQQGPGQDPQFLISFYEKMQSDKGSIPDRFSAQQFSDYHSELNMSSLELGDSALYFCASSLGLAGFTGELFFGEGSRLTVL.

This chain links TRBV18 with TRBJ2-1; 9 nucleotides line up with TRBD1. The CDR3 consists of 13 residues. After removal of 5 bases from V and 7 bases from J, the junction contained 3 bases not matched to a gene. CDR1 and CDR2 (germline): KGHSH, LQKENI. CDR3 amino acids: CASSRTGDNEQFF. CDR3 nucleotides: TGTGCCAGCTCAAGGACAGGGGATAATGAGCAGTTCTTC.

The V call is TRBV11-2, the J call TRBJ1-2, with D maybe TRBD1 (6 bases). Germline V lookup: CDR1 SGHAT, CDR2 FQNNGV. V lost 5 bases and J lost 7, with 14 bases in between. The CDR3 covers 13 residues. In nucleotides, the CDR3 is TGTGCCAGCAGCCTCAAGGGGGACCTTGGCTACACCTTC. Translated, it gives CASSLKGDLGYTF.

This clone was seen just once. CDR3 sequence reads: CASRSTDTQYF. Here the CDR3 DNA reads TGTGCCAGCAGGAGCACAGATACGCAGTATTTT. The chain is built from TRBV6-5 and TRBJ2-3, with D uncertain. Trimming removed 6 bases at V and 0 bases at J, with 1 base between. From germline, CDR1 is MNHEY and CDR2 SVGAGI. This CDR3 spans 11 amino acids.

This chain uses TRBV27 with TRBJ1-3, with D possibly being TRBD1 (5 bases). The ends were cut back, 8 bases at V and 2 bases at J, with 10 bases in the middle. Germline CDR1 and CDR2: MNHEY and SMNVEV (reference sequence). The CDR3 is made up of 13 amino acids. The CDR3 DNA is TGTGCCAGCGCGACAGTAGCTGGAAACACCATATATTTT. Its translation: CASATVAGNTIYF.

The V and J genes are TRBV6-5 and TRBJ1-5; 10 nucleotides agree with TRBD1. The germline CDR1 and CDR2 sequences are MNHEY and SVGAGI. The CDR3 loop spans 14 amino acids. The ends lost 6 bases at V and 7 bases at J; junction bases unmatched: 6. CDR3 nucleotide sequence: TGTGCCAGCAGGCCCAGACAGGGGGCACAGCCCCAGCATTTT. Protein: CASRPRQGAQPQHF.

V gene TRBV15 combines with J gene TRBJ1-5; TRBD1 might be the D (5 bases). The CDR3 runs 14 residues. Trimming took 1 base from V and 7 from J, leaving 11 bases between them. Germline V gene sequence: CDR1 LNHNV, CDR2 YYDKDF (reference sequence). The CDR3 loop reads CATSRVPWGQPQHF. The CDR3 DNA is TGTGCCACCAGCAGAGTCCCATGGGGGCAGCCCCAGCATTTT.